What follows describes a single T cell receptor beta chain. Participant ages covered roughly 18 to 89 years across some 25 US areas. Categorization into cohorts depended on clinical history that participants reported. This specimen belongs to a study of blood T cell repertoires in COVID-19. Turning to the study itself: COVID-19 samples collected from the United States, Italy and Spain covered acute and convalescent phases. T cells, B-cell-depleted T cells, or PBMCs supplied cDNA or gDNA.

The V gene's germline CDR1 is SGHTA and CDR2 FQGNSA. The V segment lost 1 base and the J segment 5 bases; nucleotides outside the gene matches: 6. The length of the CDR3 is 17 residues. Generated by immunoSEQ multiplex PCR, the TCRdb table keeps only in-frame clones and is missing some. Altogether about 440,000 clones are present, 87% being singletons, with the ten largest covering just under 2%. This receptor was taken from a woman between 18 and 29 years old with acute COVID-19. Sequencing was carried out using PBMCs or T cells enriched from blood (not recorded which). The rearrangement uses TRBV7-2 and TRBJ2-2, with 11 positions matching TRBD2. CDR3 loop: CASSLVAGGPWTGELFF. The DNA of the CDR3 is TGTGCCAGCAGCTTAGTAGCGGGAGGGCCATGGACCGGGGAGCTGTTTTTT.